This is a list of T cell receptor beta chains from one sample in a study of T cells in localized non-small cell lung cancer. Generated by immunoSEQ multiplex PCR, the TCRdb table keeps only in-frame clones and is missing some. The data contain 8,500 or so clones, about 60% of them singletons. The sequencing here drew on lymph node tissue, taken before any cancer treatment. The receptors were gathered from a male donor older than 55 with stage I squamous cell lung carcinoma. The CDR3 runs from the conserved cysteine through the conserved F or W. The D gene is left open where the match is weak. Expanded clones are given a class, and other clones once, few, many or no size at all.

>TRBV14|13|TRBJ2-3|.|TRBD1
TGTGCCAGCAGCTTCCAAGACTCGCCGGGACAGCAATTT
CASSFQDSPGQQF
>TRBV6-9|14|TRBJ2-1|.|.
TGTGCCAGCAGTTACGTGTACAGGGACAATGAGCAGTTCTTC
CASSYVYRDNEQFF
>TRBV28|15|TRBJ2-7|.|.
TGTGCCAGCAGTTTAGCAGGGGCGAGCTCCTACGAGCAGTACTTC
CASSLAGASSYEQYF
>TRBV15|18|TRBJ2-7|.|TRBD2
TGTGCCACCAGCAGGGGAGGACTAGCGGGAGTTCGATTGGGCGAGCAGTACTTC
CATSRGGLAGVRLGEQYF
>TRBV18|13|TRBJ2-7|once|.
TGTGCCAGCTCACCCAGGGCGTCCGACGAGCAGTACTTC
CASSPRASDEQYF
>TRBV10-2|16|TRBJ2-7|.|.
TGCGCCAGCAGTGAGTCGAGGGTTGGCAGTATCTACGAGCAGTACTTC
CASSESRVGSIYEQYF
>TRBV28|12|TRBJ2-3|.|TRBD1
TGTGCCACCAACAGGGGTTTAGATACGCAGTATTTT
CATNRGLDTQYF
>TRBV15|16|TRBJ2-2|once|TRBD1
TGTGCCACCAGAAATCCGGGACAGGGAAACACCGGGGAGCTGTTTTTT
CATRNPGQGNTGELFF
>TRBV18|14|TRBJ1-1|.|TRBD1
TGTGCCAGCTCGCAGGACAGGCGGAACACTGAAGCTTTCTTT
CASSQDRRNTEAFF
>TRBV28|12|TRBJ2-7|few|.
TGTGCCAGCAGTTCCGACCACTACGAGCAGTACTTC
CASSSDHYEQYF
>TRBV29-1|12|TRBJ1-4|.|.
TGCAGCGTTGTGGAAGATCGCGTGGGACTGTTTTTT
CSVVEDRVGLFF
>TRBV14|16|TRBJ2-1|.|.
TGTGCCAGCAGCCAAGATAGTTGGAGCTCCTACAATGAGCAGTTCTTC
CASSQDSWSSYNEQFF
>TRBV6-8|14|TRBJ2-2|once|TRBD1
TGTGCCAGCAGCCCCGACAGGGGGGCCGGGGAGCTGTTTTTT
CASSPDRGAGELFF
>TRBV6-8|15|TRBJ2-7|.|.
TGTGCCAGCAGTGGGGGAAGTATTAGCTCCTACGAGCAGTACTTC
CASSGGSISSYEQYF
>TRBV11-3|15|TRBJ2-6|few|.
TGTGCCAGCAGCCAGAATGGCGCTGGGGCCAACGTCCTGACTTTC
CASSQNGAGANVLTF